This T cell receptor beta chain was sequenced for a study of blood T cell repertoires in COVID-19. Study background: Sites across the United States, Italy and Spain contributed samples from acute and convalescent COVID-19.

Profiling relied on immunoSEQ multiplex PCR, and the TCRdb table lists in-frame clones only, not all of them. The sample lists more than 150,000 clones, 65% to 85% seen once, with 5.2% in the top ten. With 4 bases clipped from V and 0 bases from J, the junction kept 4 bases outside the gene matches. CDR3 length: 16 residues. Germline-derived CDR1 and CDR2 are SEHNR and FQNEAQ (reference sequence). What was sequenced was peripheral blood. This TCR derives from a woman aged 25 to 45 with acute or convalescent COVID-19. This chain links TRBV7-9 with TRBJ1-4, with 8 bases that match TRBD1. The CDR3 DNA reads TGTGCCAGCAGCTCAAACAGGGGGGCAACTAATGAAAAACTGTTTTTT. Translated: CASSSNRGATNEKLFF.